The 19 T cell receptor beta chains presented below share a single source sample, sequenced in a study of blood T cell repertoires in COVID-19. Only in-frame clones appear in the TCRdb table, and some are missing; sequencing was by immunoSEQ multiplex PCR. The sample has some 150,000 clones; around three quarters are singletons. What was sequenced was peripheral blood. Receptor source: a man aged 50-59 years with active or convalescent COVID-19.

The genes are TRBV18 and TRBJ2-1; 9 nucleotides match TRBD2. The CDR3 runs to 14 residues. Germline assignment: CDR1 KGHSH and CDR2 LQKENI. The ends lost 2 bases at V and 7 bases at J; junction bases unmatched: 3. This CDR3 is CASSPVLAGNEQFF. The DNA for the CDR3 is TGTGCCAGCTCACCAGTGCTAGCGGGAAATGAGCAGTTCTTC.

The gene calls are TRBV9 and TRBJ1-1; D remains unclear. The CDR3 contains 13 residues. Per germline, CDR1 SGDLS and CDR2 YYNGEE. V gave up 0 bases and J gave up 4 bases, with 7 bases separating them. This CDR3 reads CASSVADGTEAFF. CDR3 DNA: TGTGCCAGCAGCGTAGCAGATGGCACTGAAGCTTTCTTT. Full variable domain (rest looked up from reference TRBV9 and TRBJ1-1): DSGVTQTPKHLITATGQRVTLRCSPRSGDLSVYWYQQSLDQGLQFLIQYYNGEERAKGNILERFSAQQFPDLHSELNLSSLELGDSALYFCASSVADGTEAFFGQGTRLTVV.

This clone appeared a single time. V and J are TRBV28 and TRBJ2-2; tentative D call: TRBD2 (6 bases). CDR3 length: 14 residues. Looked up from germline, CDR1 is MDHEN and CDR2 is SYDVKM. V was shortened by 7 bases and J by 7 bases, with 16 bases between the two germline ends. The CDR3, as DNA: TGTGCCAGCACCACATCGCAGGGAGGCGGGGAGCTGTTTTTT. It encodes CASTTSQGGGELFF.

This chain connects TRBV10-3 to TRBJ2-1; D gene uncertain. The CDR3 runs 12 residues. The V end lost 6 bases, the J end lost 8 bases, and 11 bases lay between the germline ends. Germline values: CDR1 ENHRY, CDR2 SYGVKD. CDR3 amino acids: CAISGQAYEQFF. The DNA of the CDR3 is TGTGCCATCAGCGGCCAGGCCTATGAGCAGTTCTTC.

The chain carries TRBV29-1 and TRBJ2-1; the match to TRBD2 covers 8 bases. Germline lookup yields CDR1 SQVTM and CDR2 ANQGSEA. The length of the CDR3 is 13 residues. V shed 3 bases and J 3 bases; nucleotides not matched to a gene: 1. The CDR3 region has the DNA TGCAGCGTTGAGCGGGAGGTCTACAATGAGCAGTTCTTC. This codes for CSVEREVYNEQFF.

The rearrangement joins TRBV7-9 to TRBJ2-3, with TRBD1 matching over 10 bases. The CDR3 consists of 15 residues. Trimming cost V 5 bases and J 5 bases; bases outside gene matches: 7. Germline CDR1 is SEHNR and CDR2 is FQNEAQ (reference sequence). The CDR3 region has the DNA TGTGCCAGCAGCCCGACAGGGGGCCGGAAAGATACGCAGTATTTT. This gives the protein CASSPTGGRKDTQYF.

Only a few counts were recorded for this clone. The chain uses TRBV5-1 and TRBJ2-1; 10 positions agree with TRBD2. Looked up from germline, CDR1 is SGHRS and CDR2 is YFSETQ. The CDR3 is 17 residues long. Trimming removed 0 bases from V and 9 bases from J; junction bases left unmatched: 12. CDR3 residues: CASSLVFLAGVEAEQFF. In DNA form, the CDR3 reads TGCGCCAGCAGCTTGGTATTCCTAGCGGGAGTGGAGGCTGAGCAGTTCTTC.

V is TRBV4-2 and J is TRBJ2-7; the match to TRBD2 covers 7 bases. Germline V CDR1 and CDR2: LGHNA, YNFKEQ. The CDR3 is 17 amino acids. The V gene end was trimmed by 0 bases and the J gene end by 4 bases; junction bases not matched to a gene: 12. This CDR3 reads CASSQDSPPGLSYEQYF. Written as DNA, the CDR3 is TGTGCCAGCAGCCAAGATTCCCCGCCGGGACTATCGTACGAGCAGTACTTC.

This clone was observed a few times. The CDR3 is CASSLERVSSYEQYF. DNA for the CDR3: TGTGCCAGCAGCTTAGAGCGGGTCAGCTCCTACGAGCAGTACTTC. This rearrangement joins TRBV7-2 to TRBJ2-7; D possibly corresponds to TRBD2 (6 bases). This CDR3 contains 15 residues. CDR1 and CDR2 from the germline V gene are SGHTA and FQGNSA. Between the trimmed V and J ends, which lost 1 base and 0 bases, there was a span of 10 bases.

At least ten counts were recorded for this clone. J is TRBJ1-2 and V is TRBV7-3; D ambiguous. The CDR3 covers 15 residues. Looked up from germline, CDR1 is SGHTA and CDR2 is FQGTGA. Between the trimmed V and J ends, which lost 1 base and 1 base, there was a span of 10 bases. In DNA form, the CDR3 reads TGTGCCAGCAGCTTAAACGATGTCAGTAACTATGGCTACACCTTC. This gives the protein CASSLNDVSNYGYTF.

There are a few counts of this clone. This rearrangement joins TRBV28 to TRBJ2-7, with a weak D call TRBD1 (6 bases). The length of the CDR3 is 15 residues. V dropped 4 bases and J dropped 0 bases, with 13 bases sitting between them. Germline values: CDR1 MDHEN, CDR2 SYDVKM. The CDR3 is CASSYGTPSSYEQYF. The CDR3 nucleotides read TGTGCCAGCAGTTACGGGACACCAAGCTCCTACGAGCAGTACTTC.

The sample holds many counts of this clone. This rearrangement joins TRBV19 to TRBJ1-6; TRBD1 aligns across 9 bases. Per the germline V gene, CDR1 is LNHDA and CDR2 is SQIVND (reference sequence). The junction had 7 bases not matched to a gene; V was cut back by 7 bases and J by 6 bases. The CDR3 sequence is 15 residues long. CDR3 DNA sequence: TGTGCCAGTACCCGGGACAGGGCGGGTAATTCACCCCTCCACTTT. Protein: CASTRDRAGNSPLHF.

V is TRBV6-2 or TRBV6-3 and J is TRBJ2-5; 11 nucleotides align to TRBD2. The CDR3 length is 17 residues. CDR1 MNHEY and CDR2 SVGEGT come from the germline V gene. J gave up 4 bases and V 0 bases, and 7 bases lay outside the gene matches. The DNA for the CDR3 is TGTGCCAGCAGTTACTCGGCTAGCGGGAGGTTTAGAGAGACCCAGTACTTC. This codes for CASSYSASGRFRETQYF.

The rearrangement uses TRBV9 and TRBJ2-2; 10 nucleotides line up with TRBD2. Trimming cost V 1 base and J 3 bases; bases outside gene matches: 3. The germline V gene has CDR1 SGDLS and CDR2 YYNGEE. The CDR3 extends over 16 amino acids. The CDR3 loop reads CASSVNLAGDTGELFF. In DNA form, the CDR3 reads TGTGCCAGCAGCGTAAACCTAGCGGGAGACACCGGGGAGCTGTTTTTT.

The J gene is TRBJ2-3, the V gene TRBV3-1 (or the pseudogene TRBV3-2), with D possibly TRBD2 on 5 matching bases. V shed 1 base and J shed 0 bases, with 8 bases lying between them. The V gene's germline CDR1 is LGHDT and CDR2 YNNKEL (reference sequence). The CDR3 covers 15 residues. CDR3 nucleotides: TGTGCCAGCAGCCAAGGCCAGCGGAGCACAGATACGCAGTATTTT. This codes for CASSQGQRSTDTQYF.

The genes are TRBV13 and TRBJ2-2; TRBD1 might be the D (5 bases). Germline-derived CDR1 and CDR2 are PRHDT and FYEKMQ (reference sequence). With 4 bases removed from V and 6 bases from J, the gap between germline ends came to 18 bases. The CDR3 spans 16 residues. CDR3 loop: CASSSSQGSLAGELFF. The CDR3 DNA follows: TGTGCCAGCAGCTCAAGTCAGGGCTCCCTTGCCGGGGAGCTGTTTTTT.

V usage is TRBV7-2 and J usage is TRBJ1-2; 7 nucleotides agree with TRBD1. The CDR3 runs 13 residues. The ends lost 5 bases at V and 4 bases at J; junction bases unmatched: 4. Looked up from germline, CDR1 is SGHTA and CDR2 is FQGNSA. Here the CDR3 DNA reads TGTGCCAGCAGCCGAGGGGGCACCTATGGCTACACCTTC. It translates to CASSRGGTYGYTF.

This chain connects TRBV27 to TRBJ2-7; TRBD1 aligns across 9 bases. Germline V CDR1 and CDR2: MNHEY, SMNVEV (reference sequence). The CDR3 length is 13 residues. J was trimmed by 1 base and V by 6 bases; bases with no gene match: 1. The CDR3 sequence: CASRTGGSYEQYF. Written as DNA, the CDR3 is TGTGCCAGCAGGACAGGGGGGTCCTACGAGCAGTACTTC.

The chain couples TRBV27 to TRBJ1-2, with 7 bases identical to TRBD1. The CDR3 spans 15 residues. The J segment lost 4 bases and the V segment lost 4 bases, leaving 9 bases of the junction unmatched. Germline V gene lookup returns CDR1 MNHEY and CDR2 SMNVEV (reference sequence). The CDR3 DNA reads TGTGCCAGCAGTTGGGGTGGAGGGGGCGCCTATGGCTACACCTTC. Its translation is CASSWGGGGAYGYTF.